The next 4 T cell receptor beta chains were all read from a single sample in a study of T cell responses to AZD1222 COVID-19 vaccine. Data came from immunoSEQ multiplex PCR; TCRdb stores just in-frame clones and leaves some out. Of around 100,000 clones in the sample, around 92% are singletons; the top ten hold under 50%. The sequences come from peripheral blood, collected on day 0 of AZD1222 vaccination. The receptors were gathered from an adult in good health.

The chain employs TRBV24-1 and TRBJ1-5, with D hard to call. V shed 1 base and J shed 5 bases, with 8 bases lying between them. This CDR3 is 14 amino acids long. The germline gives CDR1 KGHDR, CDR2 SFDVKD. For the CDR3, the DNA is TGTGCCACCAGTGATTTTTCCCGACATCAGCCCCAGCATTTT. This codes for CATSDFSRHQPQHF.

This clone was recorded only once. The chain uses TRBV13 and TRBJ2-7; no definite D call. Germline V gives CDR1 PRHDT, CDR2 FYEKMQ (reference sequence). The CDR3 sequence is 15 residues long. Trimming cost V 5 bases and J 6 bases, with 20 bases left between them. The CDR3 reads CASSPPLEIYGEQYF. The CDR3 coding sequence is TGTGCCAGCAGCCCTCCCCTGGAAATCTACGGCGAGCAGTACTTC.

V gene TRBV10-1 combines with J gene TRBJ2-3, with 11 bases identical to TRBD2. In germline, CDR1 is WNHNN, CDR2 SYGVQD (reference sequence). The CDR3 length is 18 residues. V shed 0 bases, J shed 0 bases, and the junction held 5 bases outside the gene matches. CDR3 in DNA: TGCGCCAGCAGTGAGTCCCGAGGGACTAGCGGAAGCACAGATACGCAGTATTTT. This codes for CASSESRGTSGSTDTQYF.

The chain links TRBV19 to TRBJ1-5; unclear D gene. V was trimmed by 6 bases and J by 1 base, leaving 7 bases between them. The CDR3 is 13 amino acids. Germline V gene data show CDR1 as LNHDA and CDR2 as SQIVND (reference sequence). The chain's CDR3 is CASSATSNQPQHF. DNA for the CDR3: TGTGCCAGTAGCGCAACAAGCAATCAGCCCCAGCATTTT.